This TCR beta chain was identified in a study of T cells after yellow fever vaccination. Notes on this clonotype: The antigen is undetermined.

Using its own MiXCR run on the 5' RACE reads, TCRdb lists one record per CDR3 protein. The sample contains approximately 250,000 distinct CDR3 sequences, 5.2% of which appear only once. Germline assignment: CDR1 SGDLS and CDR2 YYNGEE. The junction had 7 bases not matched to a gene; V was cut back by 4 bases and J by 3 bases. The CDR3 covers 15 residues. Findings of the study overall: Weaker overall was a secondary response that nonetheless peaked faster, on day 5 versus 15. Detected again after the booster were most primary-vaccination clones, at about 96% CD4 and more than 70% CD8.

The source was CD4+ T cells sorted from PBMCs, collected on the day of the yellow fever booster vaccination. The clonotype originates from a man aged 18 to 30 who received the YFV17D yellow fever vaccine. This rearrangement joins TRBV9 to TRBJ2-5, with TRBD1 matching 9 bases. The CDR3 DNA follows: TGTGCCAGCAGCCAGGACAGGGGCATGGAAGAGACCCAGTACTTC. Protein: CASSQDRGMEETQYF.